Detailed here is one T cell receptor beta chain. The antigen is not known. This entry is derived from a study of identifying expanded T cells in peripheral blood. The study, taken as a whole, reports: Technical replicates showed about 1.1 changed clones; approximately 2 weeks approximately 15; four weeks 19.

Profiling relied on immunoSEQ multiplex PCR, and the TCRdb table lists in-frame clones only, not all of them. The sample holds approximately 90,000 clones, 88% seen once. With 5 bases clipped from V and 6 bases from J, the junction kept 8 bases outside the gene matches. The CDR3 has 15 residues. Per the germline V gene, CDR1 is SEHNR and CDR2 is FQNEAQ (reference sequence). During the collection period, no donor immune events like infections were recorded. This sequence was found in a person between 18 and 70 years old in good health. Sequencing used blood. The rearrangement uses TRBV7-9 and TRBJ1-5; 9 bases align to TRBD1. CDR3 amino acids: CASSPTGGMSQPQHF. The CDR3 DNA reads as TGTGCCAGCAGCCCAACAGGGGGCATGAGTCAGCCCCAGCATTTT.